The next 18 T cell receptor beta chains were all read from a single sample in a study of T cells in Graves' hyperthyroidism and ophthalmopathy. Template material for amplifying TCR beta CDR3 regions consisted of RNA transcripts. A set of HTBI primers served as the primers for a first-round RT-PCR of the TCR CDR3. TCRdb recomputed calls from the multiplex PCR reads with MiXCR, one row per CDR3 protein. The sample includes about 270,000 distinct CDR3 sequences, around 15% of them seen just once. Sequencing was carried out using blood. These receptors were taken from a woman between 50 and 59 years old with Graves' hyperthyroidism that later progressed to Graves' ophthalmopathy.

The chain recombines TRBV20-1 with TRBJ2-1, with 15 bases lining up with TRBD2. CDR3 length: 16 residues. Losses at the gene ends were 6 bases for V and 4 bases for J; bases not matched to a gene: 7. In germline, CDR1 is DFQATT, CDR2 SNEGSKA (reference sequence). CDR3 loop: CSAEGLAGGVYNEQFF. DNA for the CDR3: TGCAGTGCAGAAGGACTAGCGGGAGGGGTATACAATGAGCAGTTCTTC.

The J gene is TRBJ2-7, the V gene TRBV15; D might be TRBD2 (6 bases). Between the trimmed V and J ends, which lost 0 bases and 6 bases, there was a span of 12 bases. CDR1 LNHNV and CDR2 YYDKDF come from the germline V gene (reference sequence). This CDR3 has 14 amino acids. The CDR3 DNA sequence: TGTGCCACCAGCAGAGATGCCGGGGGACGCGAGCAGTACTTC. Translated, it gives CATSRDAGGREQYF.

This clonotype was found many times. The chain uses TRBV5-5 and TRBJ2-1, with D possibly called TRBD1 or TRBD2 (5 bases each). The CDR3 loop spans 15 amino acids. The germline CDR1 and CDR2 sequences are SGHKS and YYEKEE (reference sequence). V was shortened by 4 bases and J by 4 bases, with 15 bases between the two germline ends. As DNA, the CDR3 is TGTGCCAGCAGCCCCTCTGGGACCTATTACAATGAGCAGTTCTTC. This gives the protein CASSPSGTYYNEQFF.

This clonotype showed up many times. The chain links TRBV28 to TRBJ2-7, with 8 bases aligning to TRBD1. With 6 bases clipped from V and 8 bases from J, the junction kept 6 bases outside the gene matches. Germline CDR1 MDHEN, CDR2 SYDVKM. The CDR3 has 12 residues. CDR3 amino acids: CASSLGQGQQYF. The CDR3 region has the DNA TGTGCCAGCAGCCTCGGACAGGGTCAGCAGTACTTC.

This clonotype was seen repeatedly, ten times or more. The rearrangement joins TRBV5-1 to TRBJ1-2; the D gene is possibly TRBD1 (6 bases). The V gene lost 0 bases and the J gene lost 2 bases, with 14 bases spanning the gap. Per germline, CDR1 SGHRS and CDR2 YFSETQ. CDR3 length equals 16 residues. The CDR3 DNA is TGCGCCAGCAGCTTGGAATGGGACACGGGCAACTATGGCTACACCTTC. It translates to CASSLEWDTGNYGYTF. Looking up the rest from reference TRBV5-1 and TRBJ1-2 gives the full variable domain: KAGVTQTPRYLIKTRGQQVTLSCSPISGHRSVSWYQQTPGQGLQFLFEYFSETQRNKGNFPGRFSGRQFSNSRSEMNVSTLELGDSALYLCASSLEWDTGNYGYTFGSGTRLTVV.

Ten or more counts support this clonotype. The CDR3 loop is CASSSSGVQYF. CDR3 sequence (DNA): TGTGCCAGCAGCTCATCGGGAGTGCAGTACTTC. This chain joins TRBV7-3 and TRBJ2-7; D possibly corresponds to TRBD2 (6 bases). Germline V CDR1 and CDR2: SGHTA, FQGTGA. The V end was cut by 4 bases, the J end by 9 bases, with 10 bases between. CDR3 length: 11 amino acids. Based on the CDR3 plus reference TRBV7-3 and TRBJ2-7, the full variable domain is GAGVSQTPSNKVTEKGKYVELRCDPISGHTALYWYRQSLGQGPEFLIYFQGTGAADDSGLPNDRFFAVRPEGSVSTLKIQRTERGDSAVYLCASSSSGVQYFGPGTRLTVT.

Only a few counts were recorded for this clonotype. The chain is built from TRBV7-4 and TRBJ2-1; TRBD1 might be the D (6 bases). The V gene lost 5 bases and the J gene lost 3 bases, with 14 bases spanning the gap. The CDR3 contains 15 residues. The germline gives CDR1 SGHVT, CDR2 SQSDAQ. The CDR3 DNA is TGTGCCAGCAGCCTCCGACAGGACCTCTACAATGAGCAGTTCTTC. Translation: CASSLRQDLYNEQFF.

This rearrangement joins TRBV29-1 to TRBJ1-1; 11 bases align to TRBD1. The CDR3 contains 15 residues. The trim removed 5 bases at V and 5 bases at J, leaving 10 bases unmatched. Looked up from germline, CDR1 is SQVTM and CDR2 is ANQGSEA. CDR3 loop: CSVKRTRDRGTEAFF. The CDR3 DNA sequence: TGCAGCGTTAAGAGAACGAGGGACAGGGGGACTGAAGCTTTCTTT.

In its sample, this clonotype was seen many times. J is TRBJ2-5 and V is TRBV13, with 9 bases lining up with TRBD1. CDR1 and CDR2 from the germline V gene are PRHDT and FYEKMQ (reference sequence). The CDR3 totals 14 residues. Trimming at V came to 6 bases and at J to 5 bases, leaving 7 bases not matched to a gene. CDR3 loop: CASRLQGARETQYF. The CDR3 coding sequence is TGTGCCAGCAGATTACAGGGGGCACGTGAGACCCAGTACTTC. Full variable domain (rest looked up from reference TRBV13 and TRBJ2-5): AAGVIQSPRHLIKEKRETATLKCYPIPRHDTVYWYQQGPGQDPQFLISFYEKMQSDKGSIPDRFSAQQFSDYHSELNMSSLELGDSALYFCASRLQGARETQYFGPGTRLLVL.

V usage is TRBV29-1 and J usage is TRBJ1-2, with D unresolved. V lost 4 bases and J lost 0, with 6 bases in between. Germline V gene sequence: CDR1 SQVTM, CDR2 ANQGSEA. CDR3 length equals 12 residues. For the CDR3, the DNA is TGCAGCGTTGTAGCCCCTAACTATGGCTACACCTTC. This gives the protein CSVVAPNYGYTF.

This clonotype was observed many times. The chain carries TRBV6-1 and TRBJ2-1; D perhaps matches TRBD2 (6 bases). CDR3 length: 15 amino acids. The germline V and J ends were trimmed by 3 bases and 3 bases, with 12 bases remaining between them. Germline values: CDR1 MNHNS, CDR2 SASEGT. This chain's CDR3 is CASSERERFYNEQFF. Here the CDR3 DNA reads TGTGCCAGCAGTGAGCGGGAAAGATTCTACAATGAGCAGTTCTTC.

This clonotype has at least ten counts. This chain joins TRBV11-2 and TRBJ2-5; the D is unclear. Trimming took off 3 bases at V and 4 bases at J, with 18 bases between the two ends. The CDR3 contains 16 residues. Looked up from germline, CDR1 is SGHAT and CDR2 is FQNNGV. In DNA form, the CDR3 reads TGTGCCAGCAGCTTCTTCCTAGGACCAGCCGGAGAGACCCAGTACTTC. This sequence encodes CASSFFLGPAGETQYF.

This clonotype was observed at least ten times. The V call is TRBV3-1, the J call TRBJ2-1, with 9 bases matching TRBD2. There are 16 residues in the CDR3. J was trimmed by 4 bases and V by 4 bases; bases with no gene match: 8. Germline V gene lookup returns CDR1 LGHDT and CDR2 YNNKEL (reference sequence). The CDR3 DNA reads TGTGCCAGCAGCCGCGAAACGAGCGGGAGGTACAATGAGCAGTTCTTC. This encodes CASSRETSGRYNEQFF.

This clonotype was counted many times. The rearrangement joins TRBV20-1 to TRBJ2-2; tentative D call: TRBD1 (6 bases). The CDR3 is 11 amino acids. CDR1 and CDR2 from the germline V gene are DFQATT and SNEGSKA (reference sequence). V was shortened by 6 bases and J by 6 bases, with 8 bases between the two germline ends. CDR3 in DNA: TGCAGTGCCACAGGGCCCGGGGAGCTGTTTTTT. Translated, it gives CSATGPGELFF.

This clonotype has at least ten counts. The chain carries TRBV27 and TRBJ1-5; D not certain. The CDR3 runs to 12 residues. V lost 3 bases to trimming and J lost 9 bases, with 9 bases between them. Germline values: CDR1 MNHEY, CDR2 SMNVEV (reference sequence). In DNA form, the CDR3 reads TGTGCCAGCAGTTTCACCCTTGGGCCCCAGCATTTT. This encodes CASSFTLGPQHF.

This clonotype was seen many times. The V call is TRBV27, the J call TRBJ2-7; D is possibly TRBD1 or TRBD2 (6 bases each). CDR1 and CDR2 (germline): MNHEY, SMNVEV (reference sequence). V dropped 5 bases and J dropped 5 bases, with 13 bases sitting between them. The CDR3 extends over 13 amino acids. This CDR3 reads CASSLLGGHEQYF. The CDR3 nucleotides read TGTGCCAGCAGTCTTTTGGGGGGCCACGAGCAGTACTTC.

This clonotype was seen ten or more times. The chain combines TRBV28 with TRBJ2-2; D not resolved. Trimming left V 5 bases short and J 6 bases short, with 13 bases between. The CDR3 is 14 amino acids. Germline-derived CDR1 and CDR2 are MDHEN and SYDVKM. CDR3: CASSQPYGAGELFF. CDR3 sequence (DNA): TGTGCCAGCAGTCAACCCTATGGGGCCGGGGAGCTGTTTTTT.

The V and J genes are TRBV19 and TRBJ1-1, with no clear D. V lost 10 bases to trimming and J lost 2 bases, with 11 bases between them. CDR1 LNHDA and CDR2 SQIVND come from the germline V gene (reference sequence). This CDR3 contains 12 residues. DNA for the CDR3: TGTGCCACCGGACGGGGTAACACTGAAGCTTTCTTT. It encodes CATGRGNTEAFF.